This entry features one T cell receptor (beta chain) sequence. These data come from a study of blood T cell repertoires in COVID-19. Generated by immunoSEQ multiplex PCR, the TCRdb table keeps only in-frame clones and is missing some. This sample carries fewer than 400,000 clones, over 85% of them seen once, and the ten largest clones take around 1.9%. Trimming pared 6 bases from V and 2 bases from J, leaving 9 bases between. The CDR3 runs 13 residues. From germline, CDR1 is SGHAT and CDR2 FQNNGV. The V gene is TRBV11-2, the J gene TRBJ2-3; D unresolved. The sequenced sample consisted of peripheral blood. The receptor comes from a young woman with COVID-19, enrolled during active disease. The CDR3 nucleotides read TGTGCCAGCAGACGACTTGTCACAGATACGCAGTATTTT. Amino acids: CASRRLVTDTQYF.